This entry describes one T cell receptor beta chain. The CDR3 extends over 16 amino acids. The sequenced material, unsorted PBMC DNA, was run on ten immunoSEQ deep assay plates. Using immunoSEQ multiplex PCR, the repertoire was profiled, and TCRdb retains in-frame clones only, with some absent. The sample lists fewer than 550,000 clones; 60% to 80% were seen once. This sample is drawn from a study of shared clonotypes between healthy human individuals. The sequenced material came from PBMCs. This sequence was found in a woman aged 40 to 50 in good health. Some clones in this sample may be carry-over from other donors' samples. The genes are TRBV21-1 and TRBJ1-4. TRBV21-1 is shown as a pseudogene. Here the CDR3 DNA reads TGTGCCAGCAGCAAGGAAAATCTAGGGTTTCGGGAAAAACTGTTTTTT. This codes for CASSKENLGFREKLFF.